This T cell receptor (beta chain) emerged from a study of blood T cell repertoires in COVID-19 (dated by TCRdb to the early 2020s). Regarding the complete study: Collaborator samples came from the United States, Italy and Spain and covered acute and convalescent phases of COVID-19. The material from the prospective study consisted of cDNA or gDNA derived from T cells, B-cell-depleted T cells, or PBMCs. Subjects who had been exposed to COVID-19, were actively infected with it, or had recovered from it provided the deeply sampled blood TCRbeta repertoires that made up the dataset. A freely available public database, intended as a resource for researchers studying the immune response to SARS-CoV-2, is where the repertoires were released. The samples were drawn from the first 160 participants of the ongoing ImmuneRACE study and from 1,254 subjects provided by 6 global collaborators. Sample metadata almost always included a de-identified subject ID, COVID-19 status, age in years and sex. Where available, HLA class I and class II types were taken from metadata supplied by the sample provider and were not determined by assay-based typing.

A second Seattle source provided samples from volunteer blood donors who had recovered from COVID-19. Each collaborating institution followed its own protocols to collect whole blood in K2EDTA tubes. Collaborator samples were shipped for TCRbeta analysis as frozen whole blood, isolated PBMCs, or DNA extracted from either sample type. On this clone: What antigen it recognizes has not been identified. One base away there is no much larger clone; base qualities are not given.

The immunoSEQ Assay, a bias-controlled multiplex PCR, was used to amplify TCRbeta CDR3 regions from genomic DNA. Turning to the authors' computational methods: Within the assay, amplification of reference gene primers was used to estimate how many nucleated cells each sample contained. Sequence reads were collapsed and filtered to measure the absolute abundance of every unique TCRbeta CDR3 rearrangement. For each sample, productive Simpson clonality was calculated as the square root of Simpson's diversity index across productive rearrangements. TCRdb stores this immuneACCESS table with in-frame sequences only. Part of the clones is absent; in the studies checked, under half of the shortfall reflects unresolved V genes, and no reason is known for the rest. V, J and clone size derive from that table, while D and trimming were established from the DNA sequence. The sample records hundreds of thousands of clones, 83% of which are singletons. The ten largest clones add up to more than 8% of the sample.

Including the terminal cysteine and phenylalanine, the CDR3 comprises 15 residues. CDR3 DNA is the only sequence kept; it has 45 bases, read in frame from the first base. Taken from the germline V gene, the CDR1 and CDR2 loops are LGHNA and YSLEER. Trimming at the junction amounts to 1 base on V and 4 bases on J, and the germline ends lie 12 bases apart. Paper-wide results and their limitations: How much clinical and demographic metadata was included differed by source and by participant, and the metadata was provided uncurated.

The chain is assembled from TRBV4-3 and TRBJ2-3; TRBD2 might be the D gene, on 5 matching bases. The TCR was taken from a woman between 45 and 65 years old who had recovered from COVID-19. The sample was peripheral blood. The nucleotide sequence reads TGCGCCAGCAGCCAAGCCGGGAATGTGGCAGATACGCAGTATTTT. This translates into CASSQAGNVADTQYF.